Reported below is one T cell receptor beta chain. The antigen remains undetermined. The time point is: cycle 4 day 1 (C4D1), after 6 weeks of nivolumab. Every patient had relapsed following autologous stem cell transplantation, and cohorts differed in brentuximab vedotin exposure. The data were taken from a study of PD-1 blockade in classical Hodgkin lymphoma. Points from the study as a whole: TCR diversity rose significantly by C4D1 in CD4+ but not CD8+ cells. Baseline TCR diversity was reportedly lower in newly diagnosed patients than in healthy donors. It was reported as lower still in relapsed/refractory patients. Sources of repertoire differences remain undefined, possibly disease activity or prior therapy.

Profiling relied on immunoSEQ multiplex PCR, and the TCRdb table lists in-frame clones only, not all of them. The sample lists tens of thousands of clones, 90% occurring once. The sample here was peripheral blood mononuclear cells (PBMCs), taken before the fourth cycle of nivolumab. This sequence was found in a human donor with classical Hodgkin lymphoma.

This CDR3 reads CASSLQGNGYTF. The CDR3 DNA reads TGTGCCAGCAGTTTACAGGGGAATGGCTACACCTTC. The V and J genes are TRBV27 and TRBJ1-2; D is possibly TRBD1 (6 bases). Germline loops: CDR1 MNHEY, CDR2 SMNVEV (reference sequence). V was cut by 2 bases and J by 6 bases, with 7 bases left in between. The CDR3 consists of 12 residues.